This record concerns one T cell receptor beta chain sequence. The entry originates in a study of blood T cell repertoires in COVID-19. Study as a whole: The samples span acute and convalescent COVID-19 from the United States, Italy and Spain. From T cells, B-cell-depleted T cells, or PBMCs came the material, which was cDNA or gDNA.

In the authors' workflow: Amplification of reference gene primers was used by the study to estimate nucleated cell counts. Method: immunoSEQ multiplex PCR; TCRdb's copy keeps in-frame clones and lacks some. That table furnishes V, J and clone size, whereas the DNA furnished D and trimming. The sample lists about 230,000 clones; roughly 80% were seen once. The junction had 13 bases not matched to a gene; V was cut back by 5 bases and J by 8 bases. CDR3 length: 16 amino acids. The germline V gene has CDR1 LNHDA and CDR2 SQIVND (reference sequence). This TCR was sampled from a woman of 80 years or more with acute or convalescent COVID-19. The chain links TRBV19 to TRBJ1-4, with 8 positions matching TRBD1. Sequenced input: peripheral blood. CDR3 bases: TGTGCCAGTAGTTCCGCCGGGACAGGTGTGGGGGAAAAACTGTTTTTT. This sequence encodes CASSSAGTGVGEKLFF.